The 20 T cell receptor beta chains listed next were all sequenced from one sample in a study of cytomegalovirus exposure and HLA in healthy donors (dated by TCRdb to about 2017). The library was generated by the immunoSEQ multiplex PCR assay. The multiplex PCR relied on a mix of 60 forward primers for TCR Vbeta segments and 13 reverse primers for TCR Jbeta segments. TCRdb limited this immuneACCESS table to in-frame rearrangements with V and J called. A share of clones is missing; checked studies link under half to unresolved V genes, and the rest is unexplained. This sample gives some 170,000 clones in total; 77% of them show up just once. Of the sample, 1.5% to 2% falls within the top ten clones. Sequencing was carried out using PBMCs. The source is a woman aged 30 to 39 in good health and CMV-seronegative.

This rearrangement joins TRBV5-1 to TRBJ2-3; 8 bases align to TRBD1. V gave up 4 bases and J gave up 0 bases; unmatched junction bases: 10. Germline-derived CDR1 and CDR2 are SGHRS and YFSETQ. The CDR3 runs 17 residues. CDR3 nucleotide sequence: TGCGCCAGCAGCCGGAACGGGCAGGGGGCCAGCACAGATACGCAGTATTTT. Translating it yields CASSRNGQGASTDTQYF.

The V gene is TRBV28, the J gene TRBJ1-4, with D perhaps TRBD1 (5 bases). Trimming left V 4 bases short and J 4 bases short, with 13 bases between. This CDR3 comprises 15 residues. In germline, CDR1 is MDHEN, CDR2 SYDVKM. CDR3 sequence reads: CASSSMGPINEKLFF. The CDR3 region has the DNA TGTGCCAGCAGTTCCATGGGGCCCATTAATGAAAAACTGTTTTTT.

As to this clone: The sample holds other DNA sequences that translate to the same CDR3. The V and J genes are TRBV2 and TRBJ2-2; 14 nucleotides agree with TRBD2. There are 19 residues in the CDR3. V lost 5 bases, J lost 4 bases, and 12 bases stayed unmatched. Per germline, CDR1 SNHLY and CDR2 FYNNEI. For the CDR3, the DNA is TGTGCCAGCAGTACACAGACTAGCGGGAGGGTGTTAGGCACCGGGGAGCTGTTTTTT. Its translation: CASSTQTSGRVLGTGELFF.

The V and J genes are TRBV4-1 and TRBJ1-3; 9 nucleotides match TRBD1. The germline gives CDR1 MGHRA, CDR2 YSYEKL. CDR3 length: 16 residues. V gave up 5 bases and J gave up 9 bases; unmatched junction bases: 14. The CDR3 coding sequence is TGCGCCAGCAGCGCAAGAAATCGGGACAGGGCTGTCACCATATATTTT. This gives the protein CASSARNRDRAVTIYF.

The chain links TRBV27 to TRBJ2-3; 12 positions agree with TRBD2. V lost 0 bases and J lost 3; bases outside the gene matches: 1. CDR1 and CDR2 (germline): MNHEY, SMNVEV (reference sequence). The CDR3 extends over 16 amino acids. CDR3: CASSLSGTSGTDTQYF. The CDR3 region has the DNA TGTGCCAGCAGTTTATCGGGGACTAGCGGGACAGATACGCAGTATTTT.

This chain uses TRBV5-1 with TRBJ1-6; 8 bases align to TRBD1. Germline trimming cut 3 bases from V and 8 bases from J; bases unmatched to any gene: 19. CDR1 SGHRS and CDR2 YFSETQ come from the germline V gene. The CDR3 totals 19 residues. CDR3 loop: CASSSRGGWSGGQDSPLHF. In DNA, the CDR3 is TGCGCCAGCAGCTCTCGAGGCGGGTGGTCAGGGGGCCAGGATTCACCCCTCCACTTT.

The genes are TRBV12-5 and TRBJ2-2; tentative D call: TRBD2 (6 bases). The CDR3 sequence is 15 residues long. V lost 5 bases and J 7 bases, leaving 17 bases between the germline ends. The germline V gene has CDR1 LGHNT and CDR2 FRNRAP. CDR3 sequence reads: CASGGESLANGELFF. The CDR3 DNA is TGTGCTAGTGGTGGAGAATCTCTAGCGAACGGGGAGCTGTTTTTT.

DNA of the CDR3: TGTGCCAGCAGTGGGGAGGTAGCGGGAGGTCCCACAGATACGCAGTATTTT. This sequence encodes CASSGEVAGGPTDTQYF. The chain links TRBV28 to TRBJ2-3, with 10 nucleotides matching TRBD2. Germline V gene lookup returns CDR1 MDHEN and CDR2 SYDVKM. The CDR3 runs 17 residues. V shed 5 bases and J 2 bases; nucleotides not matched to a gene: 10.

The chain uses TRBV7-3 and TRBJ1-2; D not resolved. Germline V gene lookup returns CDR1 SGHTA and CDR2 FQGTGA. Trimming took 2 bases from V and 6 from J, leaving 10 bases between them. This CDR3 is built from 13 residues. The CDR3 DNA sequence: TGTGCCAGCAGCTTAGGTCCCGGGAATGGCTACACCTTC. It is translated as CASSLGPGNGYTF.

The chain is built from TRBV4-1 and TRBJ2-1, with no clear D. Trimming removed 0 bases from V and 8 bases from J, with 8 bases in between. CDR1 and CDR2 from the germline V gene are MGHRA and YSYEKL. The CDR3 runs to 13 residues. The CDR3 DNA sequence: TGCGCCAGCAGCCAAGATCTATCCTATGAGCAGTTCTTC. It is translated as CASSQDLSYEQFF.

This rearrangement joins TRBV4-3 to TRBJ1-1; maybe TRBD1 (6 bases). The CDR3 consists of 16 residues. Germline V gene lookup returns CDR1 LGHNA and CDR2 YSLEER. V dropped 2 bases and J dropped 1 base, with 14 bases sitting between them. CDR3: CASSQRGRTANTEAFF. CDR3 sequence (DNA): TGCGCCAGCAGCCAAAGGGGAAGGACAGCGAACACTGAAGCTTTCTTT.

Here the CDR3 DNA reads TGTGCCAGCAGCTTAGTTGCGGGGGACGAGCAGTACTTC. This sequence encodes CASSLVAGDEQYF. V usage is TRBV7-9 and J usage is TRBJ2-7; 7 bases are a match to TRBD2. V was clipped by 1 base and J by 5 bases; unmatched bases: 2. The CDR3 spans 13 residues. The germline V gene has CDR1 SEHNR and CDR2 FQNEAQ (reference sequence). Using reference TRBV7-9 and TRBJ2-7 for the parts outside the CDR3, the full variable domain is DTGVSQNPRHKITKRGQNVTFRCDPISEHNRLYWYRQTLGQGPEFLTYFQNEAQLEKSRLLSDRFSAERPKGSFSTLEIQRTEQGDSAMYLCASSLVAGDEQYFGPGTRLTVT.

This sequence joins TRBV5-6 and TRBJ1-1; D is unresolved. CDR3 size: 12 residues. CDR1 SGHDT and CDR2 YYEEEE come from the germline V gene. V dropped 1 base and J dropped 6 bases, with 7 bases sitting between them. CDR3 sequence reads: CASSLLRAEAFF. CDR3 nucleotide sequence: TGTGCCAGCAGCTTGCTGAGGGCTGAAGCTTTCTTT.

This chain joins TRBV5-1 and TRBJ2-7; 9 nucleotides align to TRBD2. The J segment lost 0 bases and the V segment lost 0 bases, leaving 10 bases of the junction unmatched. This CDR3 comprises 18 residues. Germline V CDR1 and CDR2: SGHRS, YFSETQ. CDR3 coding DNA: TGCGCCAGCAGCTTGGTATTCGCGGGGGGGCCCTACTCCTACGAGCAGTACTTC. Its protein is CASSLVFAGGPYSYEQYF.

The rearrangement joins TRBV7-9 to TRBJ2-4; possibly TRBD1 for D (6 bases). The CDR3 runs 14 residues. Deletions cut 5 bases from V and 2 bases from J, with 10 bases between. Looked up from germline, CDR1 is SEHNR and CDR2 is FQNEAQ (reference sequence). The CDR3 region has the DNA TGTGCCAGCAGCCTACAGGGTTCCAAAAACATTCAGTACTTC. Translating it yields CASSLQGSKNIQYF.

The chain couples TRBV5-1 to TRBJ1-5; 8 bases line up with TRBD1. The CDR3 extends over 15 amino acids. V gave up 3 bases and J gave up 3 bases; unmatched junction bases: 5. CDR1 and CDR2 (germline): SGHRS, YFSETQ. The CDR3 bases are TGCGCCAGCAGCTCGGCAGGGGGCCTCAATCAGCCCCAGCATTTT. This translates into CASSSAGGLNQPQHF.

The gene calls are TRBV28 and TRBJ2-1; 10 nucleotides agree with TRBD1. The length of the CDR3 is 15 residues. The germline V gene has CDR1 MDHEN and CDR2 SYDVKM. Trimming took 8 bases from V and 7 from J; bases not matched to a gene: 11. The CDR3 sequence is CASEYRDRGWNEQFF. The CDR3 DNA reads as TGTGCCAGCGAATACCGGGACAGGGGTTGGAATGAGCAGTTCTTC.

This rearrangement joins TRBV5-4 to TRBJ2-7; D is unresolved. The germline V gene encodes CDR1 SGHNT and CDR2 YYREEE (reference sequence). CDR3 size: 11 residues. Trimming took 2 bases from V and 3 from J, leaving 3 bases between them. CDR3: CASSLYYEQYF. The CDR3, as DNA: TGTGCCAGCAGCTTATACTACGAGCAGTACTTC.

The CDR3 is CASSSRWLAGGNEQFF. CDR3 DNA sequence: TGTGCCAGCAGCTCCCGATGGCTAGCGGGAGGTAATGAGCAGTTCTTC. V and J are TRBV7-8 and TRBJ2-1, with TRBD2 identical over 11 bases. Germline V gene sequence: CDR1 SGHVS, CDR2 FQNEAQ. The V segment lost 4 bases and the J segment 7 bases; nucleotides outside the gene matches: 9. This CDR3 has 16 residues.

The chain links TRBV28 to TRBJ2-3; TRBD2 matches at 8 bases. J gave up 3 bases and V 4 bases, and 3 bases lay outside the gene matches. Per germline, CDR1 MDHEN and CDR2 SYDVKM. The CDR3 is 14 residues long. DNA of the CDR3: TGTGCCAGCAGTTCCCGACTAGCGACAGATACGCAGTATTTT. Amino acids: CASSSRLATDTQYF.